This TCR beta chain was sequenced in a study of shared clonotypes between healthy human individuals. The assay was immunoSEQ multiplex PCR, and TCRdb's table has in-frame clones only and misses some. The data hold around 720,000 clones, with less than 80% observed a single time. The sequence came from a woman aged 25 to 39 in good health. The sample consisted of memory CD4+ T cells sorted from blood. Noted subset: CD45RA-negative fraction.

The CDR3 bases are TGTGCCAGCAGTCAATCGCAGGGTCGGCTATACGAGCAGTACTTC. Translated: CASSQSQGRLYEQYF. V usage is TRBV6-5 and J usage is TRBJ2-7; a possible D gene is TRBD1 (5 bases). CDR1 is MNHEY, CDR2 SVGAGI, per germline. CDR3 length: 15 amino acids. The V end lost 5 bases, the J end lost 4 bases, and 18 bases lay between the germline ends.